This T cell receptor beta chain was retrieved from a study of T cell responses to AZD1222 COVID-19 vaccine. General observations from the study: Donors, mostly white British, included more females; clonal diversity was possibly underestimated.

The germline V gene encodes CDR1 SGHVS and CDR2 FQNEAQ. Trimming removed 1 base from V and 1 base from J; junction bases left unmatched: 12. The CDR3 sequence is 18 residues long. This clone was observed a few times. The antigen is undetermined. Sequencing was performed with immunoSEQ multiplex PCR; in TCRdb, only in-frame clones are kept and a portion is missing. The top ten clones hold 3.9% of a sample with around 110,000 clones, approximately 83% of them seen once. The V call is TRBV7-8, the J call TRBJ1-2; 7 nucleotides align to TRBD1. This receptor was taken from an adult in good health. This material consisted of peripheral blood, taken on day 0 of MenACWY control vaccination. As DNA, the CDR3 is TGTGCCAGCAGCTTAGGTCGGGGTAGGACAGGCATTAACTATGGCTACACCTTC. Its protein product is CASSLGRGRTGINYGYTF.